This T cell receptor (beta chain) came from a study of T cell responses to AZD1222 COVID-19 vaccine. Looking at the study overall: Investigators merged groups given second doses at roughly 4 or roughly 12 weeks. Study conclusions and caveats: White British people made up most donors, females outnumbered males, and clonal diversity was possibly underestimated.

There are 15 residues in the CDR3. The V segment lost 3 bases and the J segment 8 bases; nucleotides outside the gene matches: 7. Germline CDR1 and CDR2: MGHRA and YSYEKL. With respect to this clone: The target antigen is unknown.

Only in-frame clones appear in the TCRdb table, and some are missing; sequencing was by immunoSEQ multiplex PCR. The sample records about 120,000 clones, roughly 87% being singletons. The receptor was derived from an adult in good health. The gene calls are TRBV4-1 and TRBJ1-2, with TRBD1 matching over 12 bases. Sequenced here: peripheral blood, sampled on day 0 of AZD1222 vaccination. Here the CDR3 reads CASSQPGQGAQGYTF. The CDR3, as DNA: TGCGCCAGCAGCCAGCCGGGACAGGGGGCGCAGGGCTACACCTTC.